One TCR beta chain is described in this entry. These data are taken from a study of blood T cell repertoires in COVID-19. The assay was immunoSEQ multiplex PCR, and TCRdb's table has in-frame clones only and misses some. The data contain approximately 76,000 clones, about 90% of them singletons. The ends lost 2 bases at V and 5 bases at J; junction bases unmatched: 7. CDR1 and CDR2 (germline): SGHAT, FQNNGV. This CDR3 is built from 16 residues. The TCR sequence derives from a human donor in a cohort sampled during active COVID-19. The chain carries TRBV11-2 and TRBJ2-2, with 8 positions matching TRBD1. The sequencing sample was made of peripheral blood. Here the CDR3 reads CASSLSGGPRTGELFF. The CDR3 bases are TGTGCCAGCAGCTTATCAGGGGGCCCCAGGACCGGGGAGCTGTTTTTT.